The 27 T cell receptor beta chains reported below all come from one sample, sequenced in a study of CD8+ T cells in alopecia areata. Treatment indicated: oral pan-JAK inhibitor, 5-10 mg twice daily. RNA extraction and reverse transcription yielded cDNA as sequencing template. The data were produced by immunoSEQ multiplex PCR, yet TCRdb's version contains in-frame clones alone and is incomplete. The sample shows around 99,000 clones, roughly 84% of them seen only once. Sequencing was performed on CD8+ T cells sorted from blood, taken at week 24, from a patient treated with tofacitinib. All receptors derive from a human donor with alopecia areata.

The genes are TRBV7-6 and TRBJ2-2; a possible D gene is TRBD2 (6 bases). CDR1 and CDR2 from the germline V gene are SGHVS and FNYEAQ. Deletions cut 2 bases from V and 4 bases from J, with 14 bases between. This CDR3 is 16 amino acids long. CDR3: CASSLRLVAGTGELFF. For the CDR3, the DNA is TGTGCCAGCAGCTTAAGACTAGTCGCGGGCACCGGGGAGCTGTTTTTT.

This sequence joins TRBV7-9 and TRBJ2-7; 7 bases fit TRBD1. V gave up 4 bases and J gave up 2 bases; unmatched junction bases: 5. Germline values: CDR1 SEHNR, CDR2 FQNEAQ (reference sequence). The CDR3 runs to 14 residues. The CDR3 region has the DNA TGTGCCAGCAGCTCTTCGACAGGGACCTACGAGCAGTACTTC. As protein: CASSSSTGTYEQYF. Full variable domain (rest looked up from reference TRBV7-9 and TRBJ2-7): DTGVSQNPRHKITKRGQNVTFRCDPISEHNRLYWYRQTLGQGPEFLTYFQNEAQLEKSRLLSDRFSAERPKGSFSTLEIQRTEQGDSAMYLCASSSSTGTYEQYFGPGTRLTVT.

The rearrangement links TRBV4-1 to TRBJ1-2, with TRBD1 identical over 8 bases. J gave up 8 bases and V 4 bases, and 9 bases lay outside the gene matches. This CDR3 comprises 14 residues. Germline loops: CDR1 MGHRA, CDR2 YSYEKL. The DNA for the CDR3 is TGCGCCAGCAGCCCGGACCCAGGGGGCGAGGGCTACACCTTC. As protein: CASSPDPGGEGYTF.

The chain employs TRBV14 and TRBJ2-6; D uncertain. V was cut by 3 bases and J by 4 bases, with 16 bases left in between. Germline assignment: CDR1 SGHDN and CDR2 FVKESK. The CDR3 length is 17 residues. CDR3 loop: CASSQIGALRGANVLTF. The CDR3 DNA follows: TGTGCCAGCAGCCAGATCGGAGCCCTCCGGGGGGCCAACGTCCTGACTTTC.

The rearrangement joins TRBV4-3 to TRBJ2-5; D may correspond to TRBD1 or TRBD2 (5 bases each). Trimming took 0 bases from V and 7 from J, leaving 24 bases between them. Germline-derived CDR1 and CDR2 are LGHNA and YSLEER. This CDR3 has 18 amino acids. The CDR3 DNA follows: TGCGCCAGCAGCCAAGATCTTGGGGGAGACACCCAAATTGCGACCCAGTACTTC. Amino acid sequence: CASSQDLGGDTQIATQYF.

This clone was detected only once. The rearrangement uses TRBV19 and TRBJ2-7, with D possibly matching TRBD2 (6 bases). This CDR3 region has 14 residues. Germline loops: CDR1 LNHDA, CDR2 SQIVND (reference sequence). The V end was cut by 1 base, the J end by 4 bases, with 11 bases between. CDR3 loop: CASSIGSGEYEQYF. CDR3 sequence (DNA): TGTGCCAGTAGTATAGGATCGGGGGAGTACGAGCAGTACTTC.

The V and J genes are TRBV5-1 and TRBJ1-2, with D uncertain. Germline V gene sequence: CDR1 SGHRS, CDR2 YFSETQ. V was clipped by 0 bases and J by 6 bases, with 15 bases between them. This CDR3 region has 15 residues. CDR3 DNA: TGCGCCAGCAGCTTGGGGGCAGACAACTATAATGGCTACACCTTC. Translation gives CASSLGADNYNGYTF. The whole variable domain, remainder taken from reference TRBV5-1 and TRBJ1-2, is KAGVTQTPRYLIKTRGQQVTLSCSPISGHRSVSWYQQTPGQGLQFLFEYFSETQRNKGNFPGRFSGRQFSNSRSEMNVSTLELGDSALYLCASSLGADNYNGYTFGSGTRLTVV.

The chain recombines TRBV6-1 with TRBJ2-5; maybe TRBD2 (7 bases). Trimming took off 1 base at V and 4 bases at J, with 13 bases between the two ends. The CDR3 consists of 15 residues. Germline CDR1 is MNHNS and CDR2 is SASEGT. CDR3 protein: CASSEEGGAGETQYF. The DNA for the CDR3 is TGTGCCAGCAGTGAAGAAGGGGGGGCCGGAGAGACCCAGTACTTC.

The V and J genes are TRBV4-1 and TRBJ2-7; D may be TRBD2 (5 bases). The V gene's germline CDR1 is MGHRA and CDR2 YSYEKL. Trimming left V 3 bases short and J 2 bases short, with 8 bases between. The CDR3 extends over 13 amino acids. DNA of the CDR3: TGCGCCAGCAGCCACCTCGGGACCTACGAGCAGTACTTC. Translated: CASSHLGTYEQYF.

There are a few counts of this clone. The rearrangement links TRBV7-6 to TRBJ2-1; 7 nucleotides line up with TRBD2. This CDR3 region has 18 residues. After removal of 1 base from V and 0 bases from J, the junction contained 9 bases not matched to a gene. Germline V gene sequence: CDR1 SGHVS, CDR2 FNYEAQ. The CDR3 loop reads CASSLGVGGSSSYNEQFF. The CDR3 nucleotides read TGTGCCAGCAGCTTAGGGGTCGGGGGGTCGAGCTCCTACAATGAGCAGTTCTTC.

There are a few counts of this clone. The gene calls are TRBV5-1 and TRBJ2-7, with a weak D call TRBD1 (5 bases). Germline assignment: CDR1 SGHRS and CDR2 YFSETQ. V was trimmed by 2 bases and J by 7 bases, leaving 10 bases between them. This CDR3 comprises 12 residues. The CDR3: CASSFMGQEQYF. CDR3 sequence (DNA): TGCGCCAGCAGCTTCATGGGGCAGGAGCAGTACTTC.

With respect to this clone: The sample carries other DNA sequences with the same CDR3. This rearrangement joins TRBV9 to TRBJ2-3; 7 nucleotides align to TRBD2. There are 15 residues in the CDR3. Germline CDR1 SGDLS, CDR2 YYNGEE. V gave up 0 bases and J gave up 2 bases; unmatched junction bases: 3. CDR3 loop: CASSVGGGPTDTQYF. As DNA, the CDR3 is TGTGCCAGCAGCGTAGGGGGAGGGCCCACAGATACGCAGTATTTT.

J is TRBJ2-7 and V is TRBV11-3; D tentatively fits TRBD1 or TRBD2 (5 bases each). V was cut by 3 bases and J by 5 bases, with 11 bases left in between. This CDR3 is 13 amino acids long. Germline V gene lookup returns CDR1 SGHNT and CDR2 YENEEA. The CDR3 DNA reads TGTGCCAGCAGCTTGACGGGACCCCACGAGCAGTACTTC. Encoded protein: CASSLTGPHEQYF.

The chain carries TRBV30 and TRBJ1-2; D is unclear. V lost 0 bases, J lost 4 bases, and 12 bases lay in between. There are 14 residues in the CDR3. The germline gives CDR1 GTSNPN, CDR2 SVGIG (reference sequence). In nucleotides, the CDR3 is TGTGCCTGGAGTGTCATGGGAGGAATCTATGGCTACACCTTC. Its protein is CAWSVMGGIYGYTF.

The V gene is TRBV5-1, the J gene TRBJ1-2; weak D call: TRBD1 (5 bases). Germline V gives CDR1 SGHRS, CDR2 YFSETQ. Trimming took off 0 bases at V and 4 bases at J, with 7 bases between the two ends. The CDR3 has 13 residues. CDR3 in DNA: TGCGCCAGCAGCTTGGAGGGGTCCTATGGCTACACCTTC. It encodes CASSLEGSYGYTF.

V usage is TRBV29-1 and J usage is TRBJ2-2, with TRBD1 as a possible D gene (6 bases). CDR1 SQVTM and CDR2 ANQGSEA come from the germline V gene. V lost 5 bases, J lost 3 bases, and 7 bases lay in between. This CDR3 has 12 amino acids. The CDR3 DNA follows: TGCAGCGTTCCAGGGGACACCGGGGAGCTGTTTTTT. Amino acids: CSVPGDTGELFF.

This clone has more than one count but fewer than ten. The chain recombines TRBV7-2 with TRBJ2-7; TRBD2 aligns across 11 bases. The CDR3 has 15 amino acids. The trim removed 3 bases at V and 6 bases at J, leaving 7 bases unmatched. The germline gives CDR1 SGHTA, CDR2 FQGNSA. The CDR3 sequence: CASSFKALAGGEQYF. The CDR3 DNA reads TGTGCCAGCAGCTTTAAAGCCCTAGCGGGGGGCGAGCAGTACTTC.

V is TRBV30 and J is TRBJ2-2; 10 bases line up with TRBD1. This CDR3 contains 15 residues. J lost 0 bases, V lost 7 bases, and 5 bases had no gene match. The V gene's germline CDR1 is GTSNPN and CDR2 SVGIG (reference sequence). CDR3 sequence: CASGTGASNTGELFF. DNA for the CDR3: TGTGCCTCCGGGACAGGGGCCTCGAACACCGGGGAGCTGTTTTTT.

The rearrangement uses TRBV2 and TRBJ2-1; 7 bases match TRBD1. Looked up from germline, CDR1 is SNHLY and CDR2 is FYNNEI. This CDR3 contains 15 residues. The V gene end was trimmed by 6 bases and the J gene end by 1 base; junction bases not matched to a gene: 6. CDR3 amino acids: CASRARDRSYNEQFF. The CDR3 DNA is TGTGCCAGCAGAGCCCGGGACAGATCCTACAATGAGCAGTTCTTC.

This chain links TRBV29-1 with TRBJ2-3; weak D call: TRBD2 (6 bases). The germline gives CDR1 SQVTM, CDR2 ANQGSEA. Trimming removed 7 bases from V and 2 bases from J, with 16 bases in between. The CDR3 sequence is 14 residues long. Written as DNA, the CDR3 is TGCAGCGCATCCTACGGAGGGCCCACAGATACGCAGTATTTT. Translation gives CSASYGGPTDTQYF.

This chain connects TRBV6-6 to TRBJ2-7; possibly TRBD1 for D (6 bases). The germline gives CDR1 MNHNY, CDR2 SVGAGI (reference sequence). Trimming stripped 4 bases from V and 6 bases from J, with 19 bases between. The CDR3 runs to 15 residues. CDR3 residues: CASSSPIQGALEQYF. The CDR3 nucleotides read TGTGCCAGCAGTTCCCCTATACAGGGCGCCCTCGAGCAGTACTTC.

J is TRBJ2-7 and V is TRBV4-1; 10 positions match TRBD1. The trim removed 4 bases at V and 4 bases at J, leaving 7 bases unmatched. CDR1 is MGHRA and CDR2 is YSYEKL in the germline V gene. This CDR3 contains 15 residues. CDR3 loop: CASSLAGQGRYEQYF. In nucleotides, the CDR3 is TGCGCCAGCAGCCTCGCGGGACAGGGGAGATACGAGCAGTACTTC.

The chain has TRBV7-2 and TRBJ2-2; D uncertain. The germline V gene encodes CDR1 SGHTA and CDR2 FQGNSA. The CDR3 sequence is 14 residues long. Trimming removed 2 bases at V and 2 bases at J, with 6 bases between. The CDR3 DNA is TGTGCCAGCAGCTTATGGGATAACACCGGGGAGCTGTTTTTT. It yields the protein CASSLWDNTGELFF.

J is TRBJ2-1 and V is TRBV5-6; maybe TRBD2 (6 bases). The CDR3 is made up of 14 amino acids. The V gene lost 4 bases and the J gene lost 4 bases, with 12 bases spanning the gap. Germline CDR1 SGHDT, CDR2 YYEEEE. The chain's CDR3 is CASSPGGVYNEQFF. The CDR3 DNA reads TGTGCCAGCAGCCCCGGCGGGGTTTACAATGAGCAGTTCTTC.

The V call is TRBV18, the J call TRBJ2-5; D is unclear. Deletions cut 1 base from V and 2 bases from J, with 11 bases between. The CDR3 extends over 15 amino acids. Germline CDR1 KGHSH, CDR2 LQKENI. CDR3 in DNA: TGTGCCAGCTCACCACTCGTCACAGCACAAGAGACCCAGTACTTC. This sequence encodes CASSPLVTAQETQYF.

V and J are TRBV14 and TRBJ2-3; D is uncertain. CDR1 is SGHDN, CDR2 FVKESK, per germline. The CDR3 is 14 amino acids. The V end lost 4 bases, the J end lost 6 bases, and 14 bases lay between the germline ends. CDR3 sequence (DNA): TGTGCCAGCAGCCCCCGGATCTCTTTGGATACGCAGTATTTT. Its translation: CASSPRISLDTQYF.

A single count supports this clone. The chain joins TRBV9 to TRBJ1-2, with D unresolved. CDR1 and CDR2 (germline): SGDLS, YYNGEE. This CDR3 is 15 amino acids long. Trimming cost V 0 bases and J 8 bases, with 17 bases left between them. CDR3 sequence reads: CASSVEVGMSGGYTF. The CDR3, as DNA: TGTGCCAGCAGCGTAGAGGTAGGGATGTCTGGCGGCTACACCTTC. Variable domain in full (rest from reference TRBV9 and TRBJ1-2): DSGVTQTPKHLITATGQRVTLRCSPRSGDLSVYWYQQSLDQGLQFLIQYYNGEERAKGNILERFSAQQFPDLHSELNLSSLELGDSALYFCASSVEVGMSGGYTFGSGTRLTVV.